Below, 18 T cell receptor beta chains from the same sample are listed, as sequenced in a study of response to subunit inactivated influenza vaccine (dated by TCRdb to between 2018 and 2020). Receptor libraries were prepared by RT-PCR. Instrument used: Illumina HiSeq 2500. Using fastp at Q25 and MiXCR, TCRdb reprocessed the public reads and kept productive beta chains. CDR3 protein duplicates are merged, each entry listing the most common genes and DNA. The table for this sample lists about 620,000 distinct CDR3 sequences; approximately 10% of them were counted only once. The ten largest clones take up roughly 11% of the sample. These records were also assigned to another study, of T cells expressing NK-cell markers. Drawing on the second study: The TCR beta cDNA libraries were made using 5'RACE template switching, a step that added both a universal primer site and unique molecular identifiers.

Sequenced here: PBMCs from blood, sampled on the day of vaccination. All receptors derive from a man between 50 and 59 years old who received an inactivated influenza vaccine. Donor details come from another sample of the same person, matched by shared clones.

The chain recombines TRBV6-5 with TRBJ2-2; 10 nucleotides align to TRBD2. Germline V gives CDR1 MNHEY, CDR2 SVGAGI. CDR3 length: 15 amino acids. V shed 2 bases and J 5 bases; nucleotides not matched to a gene: 2. CDR3 bases: TGTGCCAGCAGTTACATTAGCGGGGGGACCGGGGAGCTGTTTTTT. Encoded protein: CASSYISGGTGELFF.

The V call is TRBV20-1, the J call TRBJ2-7, with 9 nucleotides matching TRBD1. Germline V gene lookup returns CDR1 DFQATT and CDR2 SNEGSKA (reference sequence). Trimming took 2 bases from V and 2 from J; bases not matched to a gene: 1. CDR3 length: 13 residues. DNA of the CDR3: TGCAGTGCTAGACGGACAGGGGCCTACGAGCAGTACTTC. Its translation is CSARRTGAYEQYF.

The CDR3 sequence is CAISLSGGAYNEQFF. The CDR3 DNA reads TGTGCCATCAGTCTTAGCGGGGGGGCCTACAATGAGCAGTTCTTC. V usage is TRBV10-3 and J usage is TRBJ2-1, with 11 nucleotides matching TRBD2. Germline assignment: CDR1 ENHRY and CDR2 SYGVKD. J was trimmed by 2 bases and V by 5 bases; bases with no gene match: 2. The CDR3 consists of 15 residues.

This clonotype occurred many times. The chain is built from TRBV20-1 and TRBJ1-5; 8 bases are a match to TRBD1. The CDR3 length is 17 residues. The junction had 13 bases not matched to a gene; V was cut back by 6 bases and J by 0 bases. The germline V gene encodes CDR1 DFQATT and CDR2 SNEGSKA (reference sequence). CDR3 DNA: TGCAGTGCAGTGGTCCCGGGACAGGAAAATAGCAATCAGCCCCAGCATTTT. Amino acids: CSAVVPGQENSNQPQHF.

This clonotype was detected a few times. The rearrangement joins TRBV13 to TRBJ1-6; the D is unclear. V was trimmed by 5 bases and J by 8 bases, leaving 13 bases between them. The CDR3 contains 14 residues. The germline gives CDR1 PRHDT, CDR2 FYEKMQ (reference sequence). For the CDR3, the DNA is TGTGCCAGCAGCACCCCCTTCCTTGATTCACCCCTCCACTTT. Translating gives CASSTPFLDSPLHF.

This clonotype has at least ten counts. The chain recombines TRBV4-1 with TRBJ1-1, with 8 nucleotides matching TRBD1. CDR1 is MGHRA and CDR2 is YSYEKL in the germline V gene. J lost 5 bases, V lost 1 base, and 9 bases had no gene match. This CDR3 contains 16 residues. The CDR3 DNA reads as TGCGCCAGCAGCCAAGCCGTTAGGACAGGGAAAACTGAAGCTTTCTTT. As protein: CASSQAVRTGKTEAFF.

The chain carries TRBV7-2 and TRBJ2-2; D may match TRBD1 or TRBD2 (5 bases each). Germline V gene lookup returns CDR1 SGHTA and CDR2 FQGNSA. CDR3 length: 14 residues. The V and J ends lost 4 bases and 4 bases respectively, with 10 bases between them. This CDR3 reads CASSWGLGTGELFF. DNA for the CDR3: TGTGCCAGCAGCTGGGGGTTGGGCACCGGGGAGCTGTTTTTT.

This clonotype was found many times. DNA for the CDR3: TGCAGTGCTAAACAAATGACAGGGACCTACAACACCGGGGAGCTGTTTTTT. Its translation is CSAKQMTGTYNTGELFF. The chain is built from TRBV20-1 and TRBJ2-2, with 7 bases fitting TRBD1. This CDR3 comprises 17 residues. Germline V gene sequence: CDR1 DFQATT, CDR2 SNEGSKA (reference sequence). Trimming at V came to 4 bases and at J to 2 bases, leaving 13 bases not matched to a gene.

The CDR3 reads CASANSGDTYEQYF. The CDR3 DNA follows: TGTGCCAGCGCAAATAGCGGGGACACTTACGAGCAGTACTTC. The rearrangement joins TRBV14 to TRBJ2-7; 8 bases match TRBD2. The CDR3 sequence is 14 residues long. Germline V gene data show CDR1 as SGHDN and CDR2 as FVKESK. With 8 bases clipped from V and 4 bases from J, the junction kept 10 bases outside the gene matches.

This clonotype has a handful of counts. The V gene is TRBV12-3 or TRBV12-4, the J gene TRBJ2-7; 8 bases map to TRBD2. V lost 7 bases to trimming and J lost 5 bases; unmatched junction nucleotides: 10. The CDR3 is 14 amino acids. The CDR3 protein is CASTLSGRDDEQYF. CDR3 nucleotides: TGTGCCAGCACTCTAAGCGGGAGAGACGACGAGCAGTACTTC.

This clonotype came up a few times. The V call is TRBV2, the J call TRBJ2-1, with D perhaps TRBD1 (5 bases). Trimming stripped 7 bases from V and 0 bases from J, with 25 bases between. This CDR3 is 19 amino acids long. Per germline, CDR1 SNHLY and CDR2 FYNNEI. CDR3 sequence reads: CASNKRQGVLAGSYNEQFF. The DNA for the CDR3 is TGTGCCAGCAATAAGAGGCAAGGGGTATTGGCAGGCTCCTACAATGAGCAGTTCTTC.

The genes are TRBV9 and TRBJ1-2; D gene uncertain. V was shortened by 0 bases and J by 5 bases, with 14 bases between the two germline ends. The CDR3 covers 15 residues. The germline gives CDR1 SGDLS, CDR2 YYNGEE. The CDR3 region is CASSVAGKGGYGYTF. CDR3 coding DNA: TGTGCCAGCAGCGTAGCCGGAAAAGGAGGATATGGCTACACCTTC. Full variable domain (rest looked up from reference TRBV9 and TRBJ1-2): DSGVTQTPKHLITATGQRVTLRCSPRSGDLSVYWYQQSLDQGLQFLIQYYNGEERAKGNILERFSAQQFPDLHSELNLSSLELGDSALYFCASSVAGKGGYGYTFGSGTRLTVV.

This clonotype was counted at least ten times. CDR3 in DNA: TGCGCCAGCAGCCAAGACCCCCACAGCGGGGGGGTGACCGGGGAGCTGTTTTTT. Translating it yields CASSQDPHSGGVTGELFF. The chain has TRBV4-3 and TRBJ2-2, with 10 bases that match TRBD2. Germline V CDR1 and CDR2: LGHNA, YSLEER. The V gene end was trimmed by 0 bases and the J gene end by 5 bases; junction bases not matched to a gene: 9. This CDR3 is 18 amino acids long.

V and J are TRBV5-5 and TRBJ2-2; D is ambiguous. The CDR3 runs 15 residues. Germline V gives CDR1 SGHKS, CDR2 YYEKEE (reference sequence). The V gene lost 5 bases and the J gene lost 5 bases, with 16 bases spanning the gap. Here the CDR3 DNA reads TGTGCCAGCAGGTCCCAAATCGAGAGTACCGGGGAGCTGTTTTTT. This encodes CASRSQIESTGELFF.

This clonotype was detected a few times. The chain carries TRBV5-1 and TRBJ2-1, with TRBD1 matching over 7 bases. CDR1 SGHRS and CDR2 YFSETQ come from the germline V gene. The CDR3 is 16 amino acids. The J segment lost 0 bases and the V segment lost 3 bases, leaving 6 bases of the junction unmatched. The CDR3 here is CASSSQQGFSYNEQFF. The CDR3 bases are TGCGCCAGCAGCTCTCAACAGGGGTTCTCCTACAATGAGCAGTTCTTC.

This chain uses TRBV9 with TRBJ2-4; perhaps TRBD2 as D (5 bases). Germline V gives CDR1 SGDLS, CDR2 YYNGEE. The CDR3 runs 16 residues. V was pared by 1 base and J by 1 base, with 12 bases between. Here the CDR3 DNA reads TGTGCCAGCAGCGTAAGAGGGCAAGGCGCCAAAAACATTCAGTACTTC. Amino acid sequence: CASSVRGQGAKNIQYF. Full variable domain (outside the CDR3, taken from reference TRBV9 and TRBJ2-4): DSGVTQTPKHLITATGQRVTLRCSPRSGDLSVYWYQQSLDQGLQFLIQYYNGEERAKGNILERFSAQQFPDLHSELNLSSLELGDSALYFCASSVRGQGAKNIQYFGAGTRLSVL.

The chain joins TRBV29-1 to TRBJ2-7, with no clear D. CDR3 length equals 16 residues. Germline CDR1 and CDR2: SQVTM and ANQGSEA. V gave up 4 bases and J gave up 2 bases, with 21 bases separating them. CDR3 nucleotide sequence: TGCAGCGTTGCCCCCCGACACCATTCAAAACCCTACGAGCAGTACTTC. Translated: CSVAPRHHSKPYEQYF.

This clonotype was detected only a few times. The genes are TRBV28 and TRBJ2-3; 7 bases are a match to TRBD2. The CDR3 has 15 residues. J was trimmed by 2 bases and V by 2 bases; bases with no gene match: 4. From germline, CDR1 is MDHEN and CDR2 SYDVKM. This chain's CDR3 is CASSLVGGNTDTQYF. The CDR3 nucleotides read TGTGCCAGCAGTTTAGTCGGGGGGAACACAGATACGCAGTATTTT.